These T cell receptor beta chains were read from a single sample in a study of T cells expressing NK-cell markers. For each CDR3 protein, TCRdb gives one entry from its re-call of the 5' RACE reads, without DNA. The listing contains just under 150,000 distinct CDR3 sequences. Material: blood T cells: a sorted CD56 or NKG2C T cell subset, CD4+ or CD8+ T cells, or bulk PBMC T cells (not recorded which). These receptors were obtained from a man aged 18 to 30 in good health. Each CDR3 is given with its conserved first and last residue.

J gene: TRBJ1-2; V gene: TRBV7-2; CDR3 protein: CASSSFTGGAPYGYTF
J gene: TRBJ1-1; V gene: TRBV20-1; CDR3 protein: CSATKGVTNTEAFF
J gene: TRBJ1-5; V gene: TRBV12-3/TRBV12-4; CDR3 protein: CASSLSDNQPQHF
J gene: TRBJ2-7; V gene: TRBV28; CDR3 protein: CASSLRSREYRYEQYF
J gene: TRBJ1-1; V gene: TRBV12-3/TRBV12-4; CDR3 protein: CASNRGTGGFNTEAFF
J gene: TRBJ2-1; V gene: TRBV13; CDR3 protein: CASSYGTIYNEQFF
J gene: TRBJ2-3; V gene: TRBV5-1; CDR3 protein: CASSWVEITSDTQYF
J gene: TRBJ2-1; V gene: TRBV30; CDR3 protein: CAWTILGGKYEQFF
J gene: TRBJ2-5; V gene: TRBV7-9; CDR3 protein: CASSPQTDQQETQYF
J gene: TRBJ1-2; V gene: TRBV5-1; CDR3 protein: CASSSLEGNYGYTF
J gene: TRBJ2-5; V gene: TRBV29-1; CDR3 protein: CSVGEDRGRRETQYF
J gene: TRBJ2-2; V gene: TRBV14; CDR3 protein: CASSQLGRGLNTGELFF
J gene: TRBJ2-2; V gene: TRBV20-1; CDR3 protein: CSARGSGPGELFF
J gene: TRBJ1-1; V gene: TRBV6-1; CDR3 protein: CASTREGYNTEAFF
J gene: TRBJ1-4; V gene: TRBV7-9; CDR3 protein: CASSLGGARLELFF
J gene: TRBJ2-7; V gene: TRBV28; CDR3 protein: CASSGDRQEQYF
J gene: TRBJ2-7; V gene: TRBV7-6; CDR3 protein: CASSPGTEIRHEQYF